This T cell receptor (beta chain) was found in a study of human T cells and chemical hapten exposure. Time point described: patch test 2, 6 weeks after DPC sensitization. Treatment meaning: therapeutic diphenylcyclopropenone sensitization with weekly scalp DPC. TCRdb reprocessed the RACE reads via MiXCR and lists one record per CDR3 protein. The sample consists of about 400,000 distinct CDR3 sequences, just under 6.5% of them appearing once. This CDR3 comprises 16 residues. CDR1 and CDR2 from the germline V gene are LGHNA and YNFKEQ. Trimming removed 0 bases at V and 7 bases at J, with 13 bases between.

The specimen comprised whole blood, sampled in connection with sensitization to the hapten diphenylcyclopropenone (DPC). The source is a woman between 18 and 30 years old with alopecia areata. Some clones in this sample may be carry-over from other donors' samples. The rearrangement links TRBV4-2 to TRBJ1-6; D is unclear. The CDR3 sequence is CASSQEVGRRNSPLHF. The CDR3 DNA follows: TGTGCCAGCAGCCAAGAGGTCGGCCGTCGGAATTCACCCCTCCACTTT.